The next 6 T cell receptor beta chains were all read from a single sample in a study of blood T cell repertoires in COVID-19. Only in-frame clones appear in the TCRdb table, and some are missing; sequencing was by immunoSEQ multiplex PCR. The repertoire holds 200,000 or so clones, with approximately 80% as singletons. Sequencing used peripheral blood. These receptors were taken from a man aged 40-49 years who had recovered from COVID-19.

V is TRBV6-2 or TRBV6-3 and J is TRBJ1-2, with TRBD1 as a possible D gene (6 bases). This CDR3 contains 14 residues. Trimming cost V 2 bases and J 6 bases, with 13 bases left between them. Per the germline V gene, CDR1 is MNHEY and CDR2 is SVGEGT. CDR3 sequence (DNA): TGTGCCAGCAGTTACATCGGGCAGGGGAATGGCTACACCTTC. It codes for CASSYIGQGNGYTF.

This chain links TRBV27 with TRBJ1-2; 10 bases fit TRBD1. This CDR3 is built from 15 residues. V gave up 5 bases and J gave up 7 bases; unmatched junction bases: 10. Germline loops: CDR1 MNHEY, CDR2 SMNVEV (reference sequence). CDR3 coding DNA: TGTGCCAGCAGTCCCAGACAGGGGGCACCTTCTGGCTACACCTTC. Its translation: CASSPRQGAPSGYTF.

This sequence joins TRBV19 and TRBJ2-3; D call uncertain. The germline CDR1 and CDR2 sequences are LNHDA and SQIVND (reference sequence). Deletions cut 0 bases from V and 7 bases from J, with 14 bases between. This CDR3 has 15 residues. DNA of the CDR3: TGTGCCAGTAGTATAGATCTGGCCCCCCAAAATACGCAGTATTTT. It translates to CASSIDLAPQNTQYF.

The chain combines TRBV14 with TRBJ2-3; a weak D match, TRBD2 (6 bases). Germline CDR1 and CDR2: SGHDN and FVKESK. This CDR3 region has 13 residues. V was clipped by 4 bases and J by 6 bases, with 11 bases between them. CDR3 sequence (DNA): TGTGCCAGCAGCCTAGGAGGGTCGGATACGCAGTATTTT. This gives the protein CASSLGGSDTQYF. Filled out from reference TRBV14 and TRBJ2-3, the complete variable domain reads EAGVTQFPSHSVIEKGQTVTLRCDPISGHDNLYWYRRVMGKEIKFLLHFVKESKQDESGMPNNRFLAERTGGTYSTLKVQPAELEDSGVYFCASSLGGSDTQYFGPGTRLTVL.

About this clone itself: Other nucleotide sequences in the sample specify the same CDR3. This sequence joins TRBV5-1 and TRBJ1-1; weak D call: TRBD1 (5 bases). The V end was cut by 0 bases, the J end by 3 bases, with 9 bases between. This CDR3 is built from 14 residues. Germline CDR1 is SGHRS and CDR2 is YFSETQ. The CDR3 here is CASSLAPGDTEAFF. CDR3 bases: TGCGCCAGCAGCTTGGCCCCGGGGGACACTGAAGCTTTCTTT.

This clone was seen once. V usage is TRBV19 and J usage is TRBJ2-7, with TRBD2 matching over 11 bases. From germline, CDR1 is LNHDA and CDR2 SQIVND (reference sequence). The V segment lost 4 bases and the J segment 2 bases; nucleotides outside the gene matches: 7. CDR3 length: 16 amino acids. The chain's CDR3 is CASSRGSGRAAYEQYF. The DNA of the CDR3 is TGTGCCAGTAGTAGGGGTAGCGGGAGGGCCGCCTACGAGCAGTACTTC.